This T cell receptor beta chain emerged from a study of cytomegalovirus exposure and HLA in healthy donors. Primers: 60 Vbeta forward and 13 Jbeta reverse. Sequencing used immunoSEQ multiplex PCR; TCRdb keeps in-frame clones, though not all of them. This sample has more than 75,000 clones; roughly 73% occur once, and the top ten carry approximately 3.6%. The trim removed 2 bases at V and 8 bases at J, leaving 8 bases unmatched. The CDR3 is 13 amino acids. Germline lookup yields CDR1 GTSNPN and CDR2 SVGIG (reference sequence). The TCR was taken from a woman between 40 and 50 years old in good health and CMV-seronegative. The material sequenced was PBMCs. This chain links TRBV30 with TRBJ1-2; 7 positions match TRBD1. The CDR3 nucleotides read TGTGCCTGGAGTCCTAGGGGGCGAGGCGGCTACACCTTC. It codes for CAWSPRGRGGYTF.